The rows below give T cell receptor beta chains drawn from one sample of a study of cytomegalovirus exposure and HLA in healthy donors. TCRdb keeps only in-frame clones here, not all; method: immunoSEQ multiplex PCR. The table lists 70,000 to 95,000 clones, 65% to 80% of them singletons, with about an eighth in the top ten. Sequencing used PBMCs. The receptors stem from a human donor in good health. CDR3s include the opening cysteine and the closing phenylalanine or tryptophan. D genes are given only for firm matches. Clone size is stated in some rows and not others, as once, few, many or a class when expanded.

>TRBV6-4|NA|NA|TRBJ1-6
CASSADRYNSPLHF
TGTGCCAGCAGTGCCGACAGGTATAATTCACCCCTCCACTTT
>TRBV18|TRBD2|NA|TRBJ2-5
CASSPEISGRETQYF
TGTGCCAGCTCACCAGAAATTAGCGGGCGAGAGACCCAGTACTTC
>TRBV18|TRBD1|NA|TRBJ1-6
CASSRQGAGSPLHF
TGTGCCAGCTCACGACAGGGGGCAGGTTCACCCCTCCACTTT
>TRBV18|TRBD1|NA|TRBJ1-5
CASSLGTGSIQPQHF
TGTGCCAGCTCCCTCGGGACAGGGAGTATCCAGCCCCAGCATTTT
>TRBV27|NA|NA|TRBJ1-1
CASRAGRSTEAFF
TGTGCCAGCAGGGCCGGTAGGAGCACTGAAGCTTTCTTT
>TRBV2|NA|NA|TRBJ1-2
CASSELGRGGYTF
TGTGCCAGCAGTGAGCTGGGGCGGGGCGGCTACACCTTC
>TRBV25-1|TRBD1|NA|TRBJ1-1
CASSAGTGGFEAFF
TGTGCCAGCAGTGCTGGGACAGGGGGCTTTGAAGCTTTCTTT
>TRBV6-5|NA|NA|TRBJ2-7
CASSQGGTYEQYF
TGTGCCAGCAGTCAGGGGGGAACCTACGAGCAGTACTTC
>TRBV29-1|TRBD1|NA|TRBJ2-3
CSVSRDRTTDTQYF
TGCAGCGTCAGCCGGGACAGGACCACAGATACGCAGTATTTT
>TRBV6-1|TRBD1|NA|TRBJ1-4
CASTRGLATNEKLFF
TGTGCCAGCACCAGGGGGCTTGCAACTAATGAAAAACTGTTTTTT
>TRBV19|TRBD2|NA|TRBJ2-1
CASSFTSGGHNEQFF
TGTGCCAGTAGTTTCACTAGCGGGGGCCACAATGAGCAGTTCTTC
>TRBV9|NA|NA|TRBJ1-2
CASSLRQETNYGYTF
TGTGCCAGCAGCTTAAGACAGGAAACTAACTATGGCTACACCTTC
>TRBV2|NA|NA|TRBJ1-2
CASSVTRNYGYTF
TGTGCCAGCAGTGTGACACGTAACTATGGCTACACCTTC
>TRBV4-1|TRBD2|few|TRBJ2-2
CASRGAGERELFF
TGCGCCAGCAGGGGCGCGGGGGAGCGGGAGCTGTTTTTT
>TRBV7-2|NA|NA|TRBJ1-2
CASSLDSAAGGTF
TGTGCCAGCAGCTTAGATTCGGCGGCGGGTGGCACCTTC
>TRBV7-2|TRBD1|NA|TRBJ1-5
CASSPDRVGGQPQHF
TGTGCCAGCAGCCCCGACAGGGTGGGCGGTCAGCCCCAGCATTTT
>TRBV5-1|TRBD1|NA|TRBJ2-7
CASRRGQSAYEQYF
TGCGCCAGCAGGAGGGGACAGTCGGCCTACGAGCAGTACTTC
>TRBV4-3|NA|NA|TRBJ1-4
CASSQEDMLITTNEKLFF
TGCGCCAGCAGCCAAGAGGACATGCTGATTACAACTAATGAAAAACTGTTTTTT
>TRBV21-1|NA|NA|TRBJ1-1
CASSNGQGRSFF
TGTGCCAGCAGCAACGGACAGGGTAGGTCTTTCTTT
>TRBV4-1|TRBD2|NA|TRBJ2-2
CASSIPGLAMTGELFF
TGCGCCAGCAGCATCCCGGGACTAGCGATGACCGGGGAGCTGTTTTTT
>TRBV15|TRBD2|NA|TRBJ2-1
CATSRTSGSYNEQFF
TGTGCCACCAGCAGAACTAGCGGGTCTTACAATGAGCAGTTCTTC
>TRBV5-6|NA|NA|TRBJ1-1
CASSRVSGVGTEAFF
TGTGCCAGCAGCCGAGTTTCAGGGGTAGGTACTGAAGCTTTCTTT
>TRBV7-9|NA|NA|TRBJ2-5
CASSLQGIAPSCGQYF
TGTGCCAGCAGCTTACAGGGGATCGCGCCCAGTTGCGGCCAGTACTTC
>TRBV11-2|NA|NA|TRBJ2-7
CASSFSGGQGSYEQYF
TGTGCCAGCAGCTTCTCCGGGGGGCAGGGCTCCTACGAGCAGTACTTC
>TRBV19|NA|once|TRBJ1-1
CASTPGRWTEAFF
TGTGCCAGTACCCCAGGGAGGTGGACTGAAGCTTTCTTT
>TRBV5-5|TRBD1|NA|TRBJ2-2
CASSFRDRGGTGELFF
TGTGCCAGCAGCTTCAGAGACAGGGGGGGCACCGGGGAGCTGTTTTTT
>TRBV7-2|NA|NA|TRBJ2-5
CASSPGGGGWGKTQYF
TGTGCCAGCAGCCCAGGGGGCGGGGGCTGGGGGAAGACCCAGTACTTC
>TRBV7-9|NA|NA|TRBJ1-2
CASSLGQGYYGYPF
TGTGCCAGCAGCTTAGGGCAGGGCTACTATGGCTACCCCTTC
>TRBV7-2|NA|NA|TRBJ2-7
CASSFDRNSYEQYF
TGTGCCAGCAGCTTCGACAGGAACTCCTACGAGCAGTACTTC
>TRBV7-9|NA|NA|TRBJ1-1
CASSLGDSTEAFF
TGTGCCAGCAGCTTAGGAGACAGCACTGAAGCTTTCTTT
>TRBV27|NA|NA|TRBJ2-1
CASAFGGRWEQFF
TGTGCCAGCGCTTTTGGGGGGAGATGGGAGCAGTTCTTC
>TRBV27|TRBD1|NA|TRBJ2-1
CASSPGTGYNEQFF
TGTGCCAGCAGTCCAGGGACAGGGTACAATGAGCAGTTCTTC
>TRBV27|NA|NA|TRBJ2-7
CGAGPSVYEQYF
TGTGGGGCGGGCCCCTCCGTCTACGAGCAGTACTTC